The subject of this entry is one T cell receptor (beta chain). Its antigen is undetermined. The data stem from a study of shared clonotypes between healthy human individuals. Points from the study as a whole: Clonotype sharing among donors was expected to depend on sequencing depth. Several donors showed sharing of approximately 5% of naive CD4 clonotypes.

Under the authors' procedure: From ImmunoSEQ came sequences covering only the junction and carrying no quality scores, so filtering differed. Clones were sequenced by immunoSEQ multiplex PCR, and TCRdb holds only the in-frame ones, with some missing. V, J and clone size derive from that table, while D and trimming were established from the DNA sequence. The data show over 1.5 million clones, with roughly 98% seen just once and roughly 0.45% held by the top ten. Trimming cost V 5 bases and J 5 bases; bases outside gene matches: 16. This CDR3 contains 17 residues. Germline-derived CDR1 and CDR2 are SGHRS and YFSETQ.

The material sequenced was naive CD4+ T cells sorted from blood. The sample's subset: CD45RA+ positively selected. This clonotype was sampled from a man aged 25 to 45 in good health. This chain uses TRBV5-1 with TRBJ2-1; TRBD2 matches 7 bases. The CDR3 DNA sequence: TGCGCCAGCAGTATTAAGCTGTCTGGGGGGGAAAACAATGAGCAGTTCTTC. Translation: CASSIKLSGGENNEQFF.